The rows below give T cell receptor beta chains drawn from one sample of a study of blood T cell repertoires in COVID-19. Assay: immunoSEQ multiplex PCR; the TCRdb copy retains only in-frame clones and omits some. This sample yields roughly 200,000 clones, of which about 87% are seen a single time; approximately 6% belongs to the top ten. Sequenced material: peripheral blood. The receptor source for this set is a man in his 60s who had recovered from COVID-19. The CDR3 runs from the conserved cysteine through the conserved F or W. D genes are given only for firm matches. Expanded clones are given a class, and other clones once, few, many or no size at all.

TRBV21-1	TRBJ2-1	-	-	CASKLWTSGNGNEQFF	TGTGCCAGCAAACTATGGACTAGCGGGAACGGCAATGAGCAGTTCTTC
TRBV28	TRBJ2-5	-	-	CASSLGGAVQETQYF	TGTGCCAGCAGTTTGGGAGGAGCGGTACAAGAGACCCAGTACTTC
TRBV7-8	TRBJ2-7	-	once	CASSLGPNYEQYF	TGTGCCAGCAGCTTAGGGCCGAACTACGAGCAGTACTTC
TRBV27	TRBJ2-2	TRBD2	once	CASSFGLAGGTGELFF	TGTGCCAGCAGTTTCGGACTAGCGGGAGGGACCGGGGAGCTGTTTTTT
TRBV6-1	TRBJ1-2	-	-	CASSEAPGSNYGYTF	TGTGCCAGCAGTGAAGCCCCCGGGTCTAACTATGGCTACACCTTC
TRBV25-1	TRBJ1-2	TRBD1	-	CASSDSDRVYGYTF	TGTGCCAGCAGTGACTCTGACAGGGTCTATGGCTACACCTTC
TRBV7-2	TRBJ2-7	-	-	CASSLGGAAREQYF	TGTGCCAGCAGCTTAGGCGGGGCAGCACGCGAGCAGTACTTC
TRBV24-1	TRBJ2-1	TRBD1	-	CATSVLTGVYNEQFF	TGTGCCACCAGTGTCCTTACAGGGGTCTACAATGAGCAGTTCTTC
TRBV28	TRBJ2-7	-	-	CASSTGDSSYEQYF	TGTGCCAGCAGTACCGGGGACTCCTCCTACGAGCAGTACTTC
TRBV15	TRBJ1-5	TRBD1	-	CATSRERTGDNQPQHF	TGTGCCACCAGCAGAGAAAGGACAGGGGATAATCAGCCCCAGCATTTT
TRBV19	TRBJ2-5	-	-	CASSPPRQLSPETQYF	TGTGCCAGTAGCCCCCCTCGACAGTTGTCACCAGAGACCCAGTACTTC
TRBV9	TRBJ2-3	-	-	CASSAPQGALDTQYF	TGTGCCAGCAGCGCCCCTCAAGGGGCCCTAGATACGCAGTATTTT
TRBV6-5	TRBJ2-1	-	-	CASSYGQGDEQFF	TGTGCCAGCAGTTACGGGCAGGGCGATGAGCAGTTCTTC
TRBV5-4	TRBJ1-2	-	once	CASSLGGVLGGGYTF	TGTGCCAGCAGCTTGGGCGGGGTTCTGGGTGGAGGCTACACCTTC
TRBV28	TRBJ1-2	-	-	CASSLSPTSSGIGYGYTF	TGTGCCAGCAGTTTAAGCCCGACTTCCTCAGGGATAGGGTATGGCTACACCTTC
TRBV20-1	TRBJ1-3	-	-	CSASESSGNTIYF	TGCAGTGCTAGTGAGAGCTCTGGAAACACCATATATTTT
TRBV5-1	TRBJ2-5	-	-	CASRIQGQETQYF	TGCGCCAGCAGGATACAGGGCCAAGAGACCCAGTACTTC
TRBV4-3	TRBJ1-5	-	-	CASSQDLSGSQPQHF	TGCGCCAGCAGCCAAGATTTGTCAGGGTCTCAGCCCCAGCATTTT
TRBV12-5	TRBJ2-3	-	-	CASAPELDTQYF	TGTGCTAGTGCTCCCGAACTGGATACGCAGTATTTT
TRBV18	TRBJ2-2	TRBD1	once	CASSTGQGANTGELFF	TGTGCCAGCTCAACAGGACAGGGGGCAAACACCGGGGAGCTGTTTTTT
TRBV4-2	TRBJ2-1	TRBD2	once	CASSQDLAGGSYNEQFF	TGTGCCAGCAGCCAAGATCTGGCGGGGGGCTCCTACAATGAGCAGTTCTTC
TRBV27	TRBJ2-3	-	-	CASSLGQPSTDTQYF	TGTGCCAGCAGTTTAGGACAGCCGTCCACAGATACGCAGTATTTT
TRBV6-2/TRBV6-3	TRBJ1-5	TRBD1	-	CASSFSYRGQSSSNQPQHF	TGTGCCAGCAGTTTCTCCTACAGGGGGCAATCCAGTAGCAATCAGCCCCAGCATTTT
TRBV11-2	TRBJ1-1	-	-	CASSLPGAGAEAFF	TGTGCCAGCAGCTTACCGGGGGCGGGGGCTGAAGCTTTCTTT
TRBV28	TRBJ2-6	-	-	CASSWRGKGANVLTF	TGTGCCAGCAGTTGGAGAGGGAAAGGGGCCAACGTCCTGACTTTC
TRBV18	TRBJ1-2	-	-	CASSQSGGYGYTF	TGTGCCAGCTCACAATCGGGGGGGTATGGCTACACCTTC
TRBV5-4	TRBJ2-3	-	-	CASSLDTDTQYF	TGTGCCAGCAGCCTAGACACAGATACGCAGTATTTT
TRBV10-1	TRBJ2-5	-	-	CASSEGGTDQETQYF	TGCGCCAGCAGTGAAGGCGGGACAGACCAAGAGACCCAGTACTTC
TRBV6-2/TRBV6-3	TRBJ2-2	-	once	CASSYSVGAGELFF	TGTGCCAGCAGTTACTCGGTGGGAGCCGGGGAGCTGTTTTTT
TRBV7-9	TRBJ2-7	TRBD2	-	CASSLLAGGSYEQYF	TGTGCCAGCAGCTTACTAGCGGGAGGCTCCTACGAGCAGTACTTC
TRBV30	TRBJ2-3	TRBD1	-	CAWRLPQGKSDTQYF	TGTGCCTGGAGGCTCCCACAGGGGAAATCAGATACGCAGTATTTT
TRBV6-5	TRBJ1-4	-	-	CASSYSGGRNEKLFF	TGTGCCAGCAGTTACTCAGGGGGTCGGAATGAAAAACTGTTTTTT
TRBV5-5	TRBJ1-6	TRBD1	once	CASSSTTQGAVYNSPLHF	TGTGCCAGCAGTTCCACCACACAGGGGGCGGTCTATAATTCACCCCTCCACTTT
TRBV20-1	TRBJ2-3	-	-	CSATLEDTQYF	TGCAGTGCTACCCTCGAGGATACGCAGTATTTT
TRBV29-1	TRBJ1-2	-	-	CSVGSGQPNYGYTF	TGCAGCGTTGGGTCTGGACAGCCTAACTATGGCTACACCTTC
TRBV7-2	TRBJ2-2	-	-	CASSSFTGLNTGELFF	TGTGCCAGCAGCTCCTTCACAGGGCTGAACACCGGGGAGCTGTTTTTT
TRBV27	TRBJ2-7	-	few	CASSSDRLYEQYF	TGTGCCAGCAGCAGCGACCGGTTGTACGAGCAGTACTTC
TRBV30	TRBJ2-1	-	-	CAYWRSGSYNEQFF	TGTGCCTATTGGCGGTCGGGCTCCTACAATGAGCAGTTCTTC
TRBV9	TRBJ2-6	TRBD1	-	CASSVDAGGSSGANVLTF	TGTGCCAGCAGCGTAGACGCAGGGGGAAGCTCTGGGGCCAACGTCCTGACTTTC
TRBV27	TRBJ1-2	TRBD1	-	CASSSTPDRVLSHGYTF	TGTGCCAGCAGTTCAACTCCCGACAGGGTATTGTCCCATGGCTACACCTTC
TRBV19	TRBJ2-1	TRBD1	-	CASSIGAWRQGINEQFF	TGTGCCAGTAGTATCGGGGCCTGGAGACAGGGTATCAATGAGCAGTTCTTC
TRBV19	TRBJ2-5	-	-	CASSIRGGETQYF	TGTGCCAGTAGTATAAGAGGGGGAGAGACCCAGTACTTC
TRBV5-1	TRBJ2-6	TRBD1	once	CASSSPPGQGTGANVLTF	TGCGCCAGCAGCAGCCCACCGGGACAGGGGACTGGGGCCAACGTCCTGACTTTC
TRBV7-9	TRBJ2-4	-	-	CASSLTSLAKNIQYF	TGTGCCAGCAGCTTGACTTCATTAGCCAAAAACATTCAGTACTTC
TRBV2	TRBJ1-1	TRBD1	-	CASSEQGVGNTEAFF	TGTGCCAGCAGTGAGCAGGGGGTCGGGAACACTGAAGCTTTCTTT
TRBV7-6	TRBJ2-7	TRBD2	-	CASSLVGLAGNGAYEQYF	TGTGCCAGCAGCTTAGTGGGACTAGCGGGAAACGGGGCCTACGAGCAGTACTTC
TRBV4-2	TRBJ2-1	TRBD2	-	CASSQGDSGGASYNEQFF	TGTGCCAGCAGCCAAGGGGATAGCGGGGGGGCCTCCTACAATGAGCAGTTCTTC
TRBV10-2	TRBJ2-3	TRBD1	-	CASSESGTGRRTDTQYF	TGCGCCAGCAGTGAGTCGGGGACAGGGAGGAGGACAGATACGCAGTATTTT
TRBV4-1	TRBJ1-5	-	-	CASSRDGNQPQHF	TGCGCCAGCAGCCGAGACGGCAATCAGCCCCAGCATTTT
TRBV6-1	TRBJ2-7	TRBD1	-	CASSETARGTYEQYF	TGTGCCAGCAGTGAAACCGCCAGGGGGACCTACGAGCAGTACTTC
TRBV6-1	TRBJ1-2	-	-	CASSEAAGIYGYTF	TGTGCCAGCAGTGAAGCGGCAGGGATTTATGGCTACACCTTC
TRBV5-1	TRBJ1-1	TRBD1	-	CASSELGGMNTEAFF	TGCGCCAGCAGCGAGCTAGGGGGCATGAACACTGAAGCTTTCTTT
TRBV9	TRBJ2-5	TRBD2	-	CASSVGLAEFQETQYF	TGTGCCAGCAGCGTAGGTCTAGCGGAATTCCAAGAGACCCAGTACTTC
TRBV3-1/TRBV3-2	TRBJ1-1	-	-	CASSQAGGTEAFF	TGTGCCAGCAGCCAGGCCGGGGGCACTGAAGCTTTCTTT
TRBV11-2	TRBJ2-7	TRBD1	-	CASSLAGGPYEQYF	TGTGCCAGCAGCTTAGCAGGGGGCCCCTACGAGCAGTACTTC
TRBV7-8	TRBJ2-1	TRBD1	-	CASLGQGFNNEQFF	TGTGCCAGCCTGGGACAGGGGTTCAACAATGAGCAGTTCTTC
TRBV5-1	TRBJ1-1	-	-	CASSRTAMNTEAFF	TGCGCCAGCAGCCGGACAGCCATGAACACTGAAGCTTTCTTT
TRBV29-1	TRBJ2-3	-	-	CSVGRGTDTQYF	TGCAGCGTTGGCAGGGGCACAGATACGCAGTATTTT
TRBV27	TRBJ1-2	-	-	CASSWAGGYGYTF	TGTGCCAGCAGTTGGGCGGGAGGGTATGGCTACACCTTC
TRBV30	TRBJ1-4	-	once	CAWSWRRNEKLFF	TGTGCCTGGAGCTGGCGGAGGAATGAAAAACTGTTTTTT